The rows below give T cell receptor beta chains drawn from one sample of a study of blood T cell repertoires in COVID-19. The table came from immunoSEQ multiplex PCR; TCRdb's copy has only in-frame clones and leaves some out. The sample records about 430,000 clones, roughly nine tenths being singletons. Sequencing used PBMCs or T cells enriched from blood (not recorded which). These receptors were taken from a man younger than 45 who had recovered from COVID-19. Both conserved end residues are part of each CDR3. D genes are given only for firm matches.

CDR3 length: 11
D gene: TRBD1
V gene: TRBV6-5
J gene: TRBJ2-1
CDR3 protein: CAIRGQAPPFF

CDR3 length: 16
D gene: NA
V gene: TRBV7-8
J gene: TRBJ1-3
CDR3 protein: CASSFYRPSSGNTIYF

CDR3 length: 13
D gene: NA
V gene: TRBV7-2
J gene: TRBJ2-7
CDR3 protein: CASSRQVTYEQYF

CDR3 length: 15
D gene: TRBD1
V gene: TRBV28
J gene: TRBJ1-6
CDR3 protein: CASSLIQGLRSPLHF

CDR3 length: 14
D gene: TRBD2
V gene: TRBV5-6
J gene: TRBJ2-7
CDR3 protein: CASSSLAGPYEQYF

CDR3 length: 11
D gene: NA
V gene: TRBV19
J gene: TRBJ1-2
CDR3 protein: CASSRVYGYTF

CDR3 length: 13
D gene: NA
V gene: TRBV30
J gene: TRBJ1-2
CDR3 protein: CAWSAAPAGGYTF

CDR3 length: 13
D gene: NA
V gene: TRBV7-3
J gene: TRBJ1-1
CDR3 protein: CASSPQGLTEAFF

CDR3 length: 13
D gene: NA
V gene: TRBV24-1
J gene: TRBJ2-7
CDR3 protein: CATSDEQGREQYF

CDR3 length: 14
D gene: NA
V gene: TRBV7-9
J gene: TRBJ2-7
CDR3 protein: CASSWGTLSYEQYF

CDR3 length: 16
D gene: TRBD2
V gene: TRBV30
J gene: TRBJ2-1
CDR3 protein: CAWDTGRGKTYNEQFF

CDR3 length: 15
D gene: NA
V gene: TRBV7-9
J gene: TRBJ2-3
CDR3 protein: CASSFWQTSTDTQYF

CDR3 length: 18
D gene: NA
V gene: TRBV19
J gene: TRBJ1-5
CDR3 protein: CASSSRAARENSNQPQHF

CDR3 length: 14
D gene: NA
V gene: TRBV10-2
J gene: TRBJ1-1
CDR3 protein: CASSSGQGNTEAFF

CDR3 length: 14
D gene: NA
V gene: TRBV2
J gene: TRBJ2-3
CDR3 protein: CASSELISTDTQYF